This TCR beta chain was captured by sequencing in a study of early T cells in non-severe SARS-CoV-2 infection. Points from the study as a whole: The study's VDJdb matching favored anti-spike CD8 responses and missed private and CD4 specificities.

Individual cDNA molecules received unique molecular identifiers during library preparation. TCRdb recomputed calls from the 5' RACE reads with MiXCR, one row per CDR3 protein. In the table there are tens of thousands of distinct CDR3 sequences, under 15% of which are singletons. Per the germline V gene, CDR1 is KGHSH and CDR2 is LQKENI. V dropped 4 bases and J dropped 4 bases, with 7 bases sitting between them. The CDR3 consists of 13 residues. This clonotype was found a few times. Its matching antigen is unknown. Sequenced: whole blood. The TCR originated in an adult who was a healthcare worker with PCR-confirmed SARS-CoV-2 infection or an uninfected control (not recorded which). V and J are TRBV18 and TRBJ1-4; D gene unclear. The CDR3 reads CASSQTNNEKLFF. In DNA form, the CDR3 reads TGTGCCAGCTCACAGACCAATAATGAAAAACTGTTTTTT.